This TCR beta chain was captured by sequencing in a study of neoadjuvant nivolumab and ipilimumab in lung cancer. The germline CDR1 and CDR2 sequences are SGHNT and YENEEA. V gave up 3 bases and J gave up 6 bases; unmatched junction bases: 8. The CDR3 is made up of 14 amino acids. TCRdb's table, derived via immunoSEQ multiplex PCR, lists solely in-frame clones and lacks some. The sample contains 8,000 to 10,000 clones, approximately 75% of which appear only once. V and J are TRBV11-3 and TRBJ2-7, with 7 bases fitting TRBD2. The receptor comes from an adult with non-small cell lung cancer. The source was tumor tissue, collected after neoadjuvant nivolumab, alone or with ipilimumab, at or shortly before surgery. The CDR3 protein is CASSFSGLEGEQYF. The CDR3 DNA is TGTGCCAGCAGCTTTTCTGGACTAGAAGGCGAGCAGTACTTC.